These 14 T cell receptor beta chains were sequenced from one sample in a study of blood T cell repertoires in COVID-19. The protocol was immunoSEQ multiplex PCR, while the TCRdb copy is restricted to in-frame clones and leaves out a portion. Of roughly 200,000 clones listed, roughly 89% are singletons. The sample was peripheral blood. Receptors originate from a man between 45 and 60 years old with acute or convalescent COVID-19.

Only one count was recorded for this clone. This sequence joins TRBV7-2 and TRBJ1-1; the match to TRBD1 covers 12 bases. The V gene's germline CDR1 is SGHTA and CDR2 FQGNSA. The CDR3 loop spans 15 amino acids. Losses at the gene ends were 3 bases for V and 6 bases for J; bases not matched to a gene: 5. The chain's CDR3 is CASSLAGTGGAEAFF. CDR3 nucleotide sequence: TGTGCCAGCAGCTTGGCCGGGACAGGGGGCGCTGAAGCTTTCTTT.

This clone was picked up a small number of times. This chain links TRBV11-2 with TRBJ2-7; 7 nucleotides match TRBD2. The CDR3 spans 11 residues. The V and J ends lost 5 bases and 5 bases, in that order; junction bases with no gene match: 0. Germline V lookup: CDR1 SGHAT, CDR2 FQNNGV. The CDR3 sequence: CASSREDEQYV. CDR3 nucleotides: TGTGCCAGCAGCCGGGAGGACGAGCAGTACGTC.

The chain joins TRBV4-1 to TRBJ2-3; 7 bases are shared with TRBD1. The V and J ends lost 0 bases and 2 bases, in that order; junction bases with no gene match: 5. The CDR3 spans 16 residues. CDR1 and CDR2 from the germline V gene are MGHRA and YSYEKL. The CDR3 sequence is CASSQDRQGSTDTQYF. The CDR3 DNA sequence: TGCGCCAGCAGCCAAGACCGACAGGGCTCCACAGATACGCAGTATTTT.

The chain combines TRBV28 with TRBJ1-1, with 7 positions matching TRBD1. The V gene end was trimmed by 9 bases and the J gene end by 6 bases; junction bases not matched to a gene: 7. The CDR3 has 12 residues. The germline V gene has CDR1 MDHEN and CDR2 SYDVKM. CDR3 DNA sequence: TGTGCCAGTAGGACGGGACAGCCTGAAGCTTTCTTT. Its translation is CASRTGQPEAFF.

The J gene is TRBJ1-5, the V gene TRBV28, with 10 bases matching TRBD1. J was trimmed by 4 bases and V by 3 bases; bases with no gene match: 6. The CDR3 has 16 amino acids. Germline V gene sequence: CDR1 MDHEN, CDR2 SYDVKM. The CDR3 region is CASSFPPGQGNQPQHF. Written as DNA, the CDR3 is TGTGCCAGCAGTTTTCCTCCGGGACAGGGGAATCAGCCCCAGCATTTT.

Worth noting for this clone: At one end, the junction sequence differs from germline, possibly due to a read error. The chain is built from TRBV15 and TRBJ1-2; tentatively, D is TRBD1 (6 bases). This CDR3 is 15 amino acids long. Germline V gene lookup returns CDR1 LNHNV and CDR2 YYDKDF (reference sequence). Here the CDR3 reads CATSGDDRTNYGYTF. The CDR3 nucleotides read TGTGCCACCAGCGGAGACGACAGGACTAACTATGGCTACACCTTC.

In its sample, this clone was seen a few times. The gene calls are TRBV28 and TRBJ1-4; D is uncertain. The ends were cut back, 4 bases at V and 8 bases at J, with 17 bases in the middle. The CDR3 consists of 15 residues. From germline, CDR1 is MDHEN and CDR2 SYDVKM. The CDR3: CASSSAGEVGEKLFF. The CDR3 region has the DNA TGTGCCAGCAGTTCGGCTGGAGAAGTCGGGGAAAAACTGTTTTTT. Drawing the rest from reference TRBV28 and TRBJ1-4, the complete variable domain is DVKVTQSSRYLVKRTGEKVFLECVQDMDHENMFWYRQDPGLGLRLIYFSYDVKMKEKGDIPEGYSVSREKKERFSLILESASTNQTSMYLCASSSAGEVGEKLFFGSGTQLSVL.

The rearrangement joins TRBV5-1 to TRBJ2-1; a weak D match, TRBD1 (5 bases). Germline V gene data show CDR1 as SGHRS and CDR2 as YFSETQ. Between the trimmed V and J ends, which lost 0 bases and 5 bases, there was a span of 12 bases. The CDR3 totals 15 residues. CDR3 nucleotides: TGCGCCAGCAGCTTGGCTGGACAAGATAACAATGAGCAGTTCTTC. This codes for CASSLAGQDNNEQFF.

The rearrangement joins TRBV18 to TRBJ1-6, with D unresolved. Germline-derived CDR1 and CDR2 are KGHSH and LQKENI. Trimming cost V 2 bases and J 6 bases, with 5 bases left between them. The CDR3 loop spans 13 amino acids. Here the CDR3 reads CASSPGLNSPLHF. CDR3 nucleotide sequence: TGTGCCAGCTCACCAGGCCTTAATTCACCCCTCCACTTT.

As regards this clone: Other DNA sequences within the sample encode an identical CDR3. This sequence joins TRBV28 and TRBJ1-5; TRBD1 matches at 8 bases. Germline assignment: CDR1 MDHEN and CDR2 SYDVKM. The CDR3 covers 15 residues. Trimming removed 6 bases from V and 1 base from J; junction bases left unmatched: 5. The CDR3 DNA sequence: TGTGCCAGCAGGAAACAGGGGGGGAGCAATCAGCCCCAGCATTTT. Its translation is CASRKQGGSNQPQHF.

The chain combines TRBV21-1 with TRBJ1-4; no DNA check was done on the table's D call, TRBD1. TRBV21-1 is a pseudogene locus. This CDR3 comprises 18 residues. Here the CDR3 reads CASSKLFGTGPRYGKLFF. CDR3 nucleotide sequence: TGTGCCAGCAGCAAGTTATTTGGGACAGGGCCTCGGTACGGAAAACTGTTTTTT.

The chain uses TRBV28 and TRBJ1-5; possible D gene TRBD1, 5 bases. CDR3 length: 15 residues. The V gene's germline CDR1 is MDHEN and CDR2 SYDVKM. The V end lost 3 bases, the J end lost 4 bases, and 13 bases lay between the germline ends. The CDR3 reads CASSFPGHGNQPQHF. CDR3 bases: TGTGCCAGCAGTTTTCCCGGACACGGGAATCAGCCCCAGCATTTT. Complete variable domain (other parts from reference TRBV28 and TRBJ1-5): DVKVTQSSRYLVKRTGEKVFLECVQDMDHENMFWYRQDPGLGLRLIYFSYDVKMKEKGDIPEGYSVSREKKERFSLILESASTNQTSMYLCASSFPGHGNQPQHFGDGTRLSIL.

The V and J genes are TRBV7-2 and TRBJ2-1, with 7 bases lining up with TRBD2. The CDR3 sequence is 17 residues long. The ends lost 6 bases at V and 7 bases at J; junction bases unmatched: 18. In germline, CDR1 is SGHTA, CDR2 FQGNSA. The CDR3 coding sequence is TGTGCCAGCAGGTCTTTAGCGGGTGGGACCAAATTTAATGAGCAGTTCTTC. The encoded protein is CASRSLAGGTKFNEQFF.

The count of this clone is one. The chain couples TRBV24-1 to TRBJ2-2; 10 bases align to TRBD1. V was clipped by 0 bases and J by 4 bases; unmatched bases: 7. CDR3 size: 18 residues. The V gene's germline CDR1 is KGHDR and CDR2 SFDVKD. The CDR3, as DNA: TGTGCCACCAGTGATTTGTTTGGGACAGGGGCGACCACCGGGGAGCTGTTTTTT. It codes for CATSDLFGTGATTGELFF.